This T cell receptor beta chain is drawn from a study of early stage breast cancer tumors (dated by TCRdb to between 2016 and 2019). About the study as a whole: Of the 15 to 20 invasive breast tumors, twelve were found to be estrogen receptor-positive, progesterone receptor-positive and HER2-negative. On average, each sample got around 10-fold read coverage. About 65% of the 12 ER+/PR+/HER2- tumors were invasive ductal carcinomas, while the other four were invasive lobular carcinomas. Across all samples, 2.5 million to 3 million templates representing 1,097,674 unique clonotypes were detected. General study outcomes and caveats: Enriched TCRB sequences shared across patients were found to be mostly commonly generated sequences that were unlikely to play an important role in the tumor microenvironment. Repertoires from blood resembled normal breast more closely than tumor, and using blood as a reference for each tissue separated tumor from normal in most of the 16 patients. Tumors showed approximately 2.4-fold higher T cell density and higher clonality than adjacent normal breast tissue. Because the cohort was small, analysis by tumor subtype was not possible. Sequencing bulk genomic DNA from unsorted cells could not capture chain pairing or functional markers like CD4, CD8 and FOXP3.

Each sample was amplified in two independent genomic DNA replicates, using about 0.45 ug for blood and approximately 1.6 ug for tumor or normal breast. Following the manufacturer's instructions, the ImmunoSeq Intro kit was used to carry out TCRB sequencing on genomic DNA. For absolute quantification, the roughly 33-cycle multiplex PCR included proprietary primers along with spike-in control sequences. An 87-bp fragment spanning the CDR3 and flanking V and J genes was sequenced with single-end 150-bp reads. Seven samples, with two replicates for each sample, were multiplexed per lane of an Illumina MiSeq using version 3.0 chemistry. As for the original processing: Raw data were processed by the vendor's proprietary pipeline, with both replicates merged into one result per sample. To define clonotypes, the study grouped productive rearrangements that shared the V-gene family, CDR3 amino acid sequence and J-gene segment. To compute clonality, the normalized Shannon entropy (Pielou evenness) of TCRB abundances was subtracted from 1. T cell density was estimated as total templates divided by the number of input cells, with the number of input cells inferred from the DNA input amount. Recon with default parameters was used to estimate total repertoire diversity and clonality. Clonotypes with over 0.1% abundance in tumor and at least 32-fold higher abundance in tumor than in normal breast were defined as tumor-enriched. Here the immuneACCESS table is served through TCRdb, limited to in-frame sequences with V and J called. Missing clones are a known gap in these copies; in checked studies unresolved V genes cover under half, and the rest lacks a known reason. V and J calls and clone size are given by that table; D and trimming were obtained from the DNA. This sample is represented by more than 60,000 clones; approximately 79% of them were singletons. Under 4% of the sample is held by the ten biggest clonotypes.

Regarding this clone: The antigen this receptor binds is unknown. No clone much larger than this one lies a single base away; base qualities are absent.

Reading the germline V gene (reference sequence) gives CDR1 SGHNT and CDR2 YYREEE. The CDR3 covers 15 residues, taking in both the cysteine and the phenylalanine. Just the 45-base CDR3 DNA is kept, in frame starting at base 1. V is shortened by 0 bases, J by 4 bases, and the region joining them spans 13 bases. The study profiled bulk TCR beta-chain repertoires in matched peripheral blood, tumor and adjacent normal breast tissue taken from some 15 patients with early-stage breast cancer. Before surgery, whole blood (about 4.5-11 mL) was collected into EDTA tubes and processed within 2 hours. Ficoll-Paque centrifugation in SepMate-50 tubes was used to isolate peripheral blood mononuclear cells. For storage in liquid nitrogen, PBMCs were cryopreserved as aliquots of 2 to 4 million cells in approximately 90% FBS with roughly 10% DMSO. The Qiagen AllPrep DNA/RNA Mini kit was used to extract genomic DNA.

This TCR came from a person aged 55 to 70 with breast cancer. Sequenced: blood. Here the chain combines TRBV5-4 and TRBJ2-5; TRBD1 could be the D gene, as 5 bases match. CDR3 region: CASSLGHRFGETQYF. In nucleotides, the sequence is TGTGCCAGCAGCTTGGGGCACAGGTTCGGAGAGACCCAGTACTTC.